This T cell receptor beta chain originates from a study of T cell changes during pregnancy in multiple sclerosis. Produced via immunoSEQ multiplex PCR; TCRdb's table is partial and in-frame only. The sample lists tens of thousands of clones; just over 90% were seen once. The germline CDR1 and CDR2 sequences are SQVTM and ANQGSEA. CDR3 size: 13 residues. The trim removed 4 bases at V and 7 bases at J, leaving 8 bases unmatched. Sequenced material: peripheral blood, taken in the third trimester of pregnancy. This receptor was identified in a female donor with multiple sclerosis, enrolled in a pregnancy study. V is TRBV29-1 and J is TRBJ1-2; 8 bases match TRBD1. CDR3 protein: CSVGVTGAVGYTF. The CDR3 region has the DNA TGCAGCGTTGGAGTGACAGGGGCTGTTGGCTACACCTTC.